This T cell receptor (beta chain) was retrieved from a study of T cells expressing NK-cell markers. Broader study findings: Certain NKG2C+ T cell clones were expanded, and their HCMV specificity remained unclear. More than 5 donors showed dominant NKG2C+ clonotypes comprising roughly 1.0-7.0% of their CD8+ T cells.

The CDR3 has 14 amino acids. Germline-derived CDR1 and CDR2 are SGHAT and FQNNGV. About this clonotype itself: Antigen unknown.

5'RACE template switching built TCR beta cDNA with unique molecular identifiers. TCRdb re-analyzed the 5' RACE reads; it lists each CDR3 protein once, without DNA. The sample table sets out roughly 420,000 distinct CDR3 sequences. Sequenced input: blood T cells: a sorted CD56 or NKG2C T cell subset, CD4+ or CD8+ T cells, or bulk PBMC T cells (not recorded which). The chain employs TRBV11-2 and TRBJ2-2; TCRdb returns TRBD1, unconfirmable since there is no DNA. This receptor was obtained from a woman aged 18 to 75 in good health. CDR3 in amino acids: CASSLGRGYGELFF.